This T cell receptor (beta chain) was retrieved from a study of immune heterogeneity within non-small cell lung tumors. On the study more broadly: It was found that the tumors were a few squamous cell carcinomas, 10 non-squamous carcinomas and 1 not otherwise specified. Overall study findings and caveats: Local tumor mutational burden correlated moderately but significantly with local T-cell clonality (R around 0.36). Within each patient, tumor sites shared identical dominant CDR3 beta clonotypes and also held site-unique high-frequency clones.

Multiplex PCR relied on 32 V and 13 J primers to amplify TCR beta CDR3. TCRdb independently ran MiXCR on the multiplex PCR reads; one entry per CDR3 protein. The table lists over 10,000 distinct CDR3 sequences, roughly 22% of them singletons. With roughly 600 ng used per sample, the template was genomic DNA from bulk tumor. Several widely spaced biopsies per primary tumor were taken during surgery. Each patient presented with untreated, newly diagnosed non-small cell lung cancer and received curative surgery. Each donor was a newly diagnosed non-small cell lung cancer patient undergoing surgery with curative intent. V trimming: 5 bases; J trimming: 0 bases; junction bases outside the gene matches: 23. The CDR3 extends over 21 amino acids. Per the germline V gene, CDR1 is SGHVS and CDR2 is FNYEAQ. This clonotype appeared a few times. Its target is not known.

The chain joins TRBV7-6 to TRBJ1-2; 8 bases match TRBD1. This TCR came from a man between 60 and 75 years old with non-small cell lung cancer. Sequenced sample: lung tumor tissue. CDR3 coding DNA: TGTGCCAGCAGCCCATCCCCAATTAGCGCCGGGACAGGTTATACTAACTATGGCTACACCTTC. Translation: CASSPSPISAGTGYTNYGYTF.